This T cell receptor beta chain was documented in a study of blood T cells in healthy people across ages (dated by TCRdb to 2013 to 2016). Broadly, across the study: In model experiments, template switching captured about one uniquely barcoded TCR beta cDNA molecule for every two T cells. Two additional independent replicas of 1 million unique cDNA reads from the same blood draw were analyzed for two donors (one aged 18 to 30 and one aged 80 or older). To avoid experimental bias, donors of different ages were spread randomly across the sequencing lanes. To track age-related changes in TCR beta repertoire diversity, the study relied on deep sequencing normalized with unique cDNA molecular identifiers. Four age groups were formed from the donors: young (average approximately 15 years), middle-aged (less than 40), aged (around 62) and long-lived (less than 85).

Library preparation employed 5' RACE. A second about 7 to 12 cycle PCR used a sample-barcoded 5' primer and a J-beta primer mix. A template-switch 5' adaptor carrying 12 random nucleotides introduced a unique molecular identifier onto each TCR beta cDNA molecule. At least 2.5 million CDR3-containing paired-end reads were obtained from each sample. First-strand cDNA synthesis was performed from all RNA using the Mint cDNA synthesis kit, with priming by a TRBC-specific oligonucleotide. After uracil-DNA glycosylase treatment, a first 18-cycle PCR used universal primers M1SS and BC2_uni_R on all cDNA. In the paper's pipeline: For normalization, 1 million high-quality reads were randomly selected from each sample, with every read carrying a distinct molecular identifier. Instead of being binned into consensus sequences, reads with shared molecular identifiers were discarded. MiTCR, run with a Q25 quality threshold and the strictest error-elimination algorithm, handled CDR3 identification, clonotype clustering and error correction. A nonparametric unseen species model with Euler transformation was used to estimate a lower bound on total TCR beta diversity. TCRdb ran its own pipeline on the public reads, namely fastp trimming at Q25 and MiXCR clone calling, and kept in-frame beta chains. Each record represents a unique CDR3 protein, reported with the most common genes and DNA among its rows. The V and J calls were determined by TCRdb, not by the authors. The table for this sample lists some 1.8 million distinct CDR3 sequences; 35% to 50% of them were counted only once. The ten largest clones represent more than 20% of the sample.

Donors were a few dozen systemically healthy Caucasian individuals from Russia aged 6 to 90 years. Around 10 milliliters of peripheral blood were collected from each donor into EDTA-treated Vacutainer tubes. Ficoll-Paque density-gradient centrifugation was used to isolate PBMCs, with at least 6.5 million per sample. Trizol reagent was used to extract total RNA from PBMCs, with at least 5.5 micrograms per sample. For every donor, flow cytometry on a PBMC aliquot measured the percentage of naive CD45RAhigh/CD27high T cells. Findings and caveats that apply to the study as a whole: As age increased, observed TCR beta diversity per million T cells dropped in a roughly linear way, and a significant reduction was already evident by age around 41. Conclusive comparison of naive and antigen-experienced compartments was prevented by the profiling of bulk unsorted PBMCs. Compared with the aged group, the long-lived group had more naive CD4+ T cells, fewer expanded clones and increased TCR diversity, a pattern suggesting age selection. A strong correlation was found between observed TCR beta diversity and the percentage of naive T cells measured by flow cytometry. Estimates of total diversity based on one million sequenced T cells were regarded as lower bounds and as underestimates. Because donor CMV infection status was unknown, age-related changes in expanded clonotypes were potentially confounded.

This clonotype showed up just a few times. There is no known antigen for this receptor. Per-nucleotide qualities are absent, and no much larger clonotype sits a single base away. The CDR3 contains 12 residues, cysteine and phenylalanine counted. Of the read, only the CDR3 DNA is kept; its 36 bases are in frame from base 1. The germline V gene gives CDR1 as SGHTA and CDR2 as FQGNSA. V is pared back by 4 bases and J by 7 bases, with 10 bases lying between the germline termini. This clonotype was obtained from a human donor in good health. This chain joins TRBV7-2 to TRBJ1-1; the D gene is possibly TRBD1, with 6 bases matching. The sequenced sample consisted of blood. The CDR3: CASSSGDLEAFF. The base sequence is TGTGCCAGCAGCTCAGGGGACCTTGAAGCTTTCTTT.